A selection of T cell receptor beta chains follows, all from one sample in a study of OX40 agonist ivuxolimab in advanced cancers. Method: immunoSEQ multiplex PCR; TCRdb's copy keeps in-frame clones and lacks some. This table holds more than 60,000 clones, around 86% found once. The specimen comprised CD4+ or CD8+ T cells sorted from blood, sampled in a trial of the OX40 agonist ivuxolimab. The source of these receptors is an adult with an advanced solid tumor such as melanoma, head and neck, liver or kidney cancer. The CDR3 runs from the conserved cysteine through the conserved F or W. Each record gives: clone size, V gene, J gene, D gene, CDR3 protein, CDR3 DNA. The D gene is left open where the match is weak. Expanded clones are given a class, and other clones once, few, many or no size at all.

>NA|TRBV11-1|TRBJ1-1|TRBD1
CASSLGQGRNTEAFF
TGTGCCAGCAGCTTAGGACAGGGGAGGAACACTGAAGCTTTCTTT
>NA|TRBV13|TRBJ2-1|NA
CASSARTSGSSSYNEQFF
TGTGCCAGCAGCGCCCGGACTTCTGGGTCAAGCTCCTACAATGAGCAGTTCTTC
>NA|TRBV18|TRBJ2-1|NA
CASSPPTTPYNEQFF
TGTGCCAGCTCACCACCTACGACTCCGTACAATGAGCAGTTCTTC
>NA|TRBV6-5|TRBJ2-7|NA
CASSEVGSLGEQYF
TGTGCCAGCAGTGAAGTAGGATCCCTTGGGGAGCAGTACTTC
>NA|TRBV7-9|TRBJ2-3|NA
CASFQGSDTQYF
TGTGCCAGCTTTCAGGGGTCGGATACGCAGTATTTT
>many|TRBV7-2|TRBJ2-7|TRBD1
CASSPGQGAYEQYF
TGTGCCAGCAGCCCTGGACAGGGGGCGTACGAGCAGTACTTC
>NA|TRBV14|TRBJ2-2|NA
CASSQGLRNTGELFF
TGTGCCAGCAGCCAAGGTTTAAGGAACACCGGGGAGCTGTTTTTT
>NA|TRBV5-4|TRBJ1-3|TRBD1
CASSQQGPGNTIYF
TGTGCCAGCAGCCAACAGGGGCCCGGAAACACCATATATTTT
>NA|TRBV5-1|TRBJ1-3|NA
CASTLGASSGNTIYF
TGCGCCAGTACCTTAGGGGCGAGCTCTGGAAACACCATATATTTT
>NA|TRBV7-2|TRBJ1-2|NA
CASSQAGIYGYTF
TGTGCCAGCAGCCAAGCAGGGATCTATGGCTACACCTTC
>NA|TRBV27|TRBJ2-5|TRBD2
CASSLYGGIQETQYF
TGTGCCAGCAGTTTATACGGGGGGATACAAGAGACCCAGTACTTC
>NA|TRBV5-1|TRBJ2-1|TRBD1
CASSSGQGGNEQFF
TGCGCCAGCAGCTCGGGACAGGGGGGCAATGAGCAGTTCTTC
>NA|TRBV10-3|TRBJ2-3|TRBD2
CAISEGTSDTDTQYF
TGTGCCATCAGTGAGGGGACTAGCGACACAGATACGCAGTATTTT
>NA|TRBV4-1|TRBJ1-5|NA
CASSRTERSNQPQHF
TGCGCCAGCAGCCGAACAGAACGTAGCAATCAGCCCCAGCATTTT
>NA|TRBV18|TRBJ2-7|TRBD1
CASSPSGTAMNEQYF
TGTGCCAGCTCACCTTCCGGGACAGCCATGAACGAGCAGTACTTC
>NA|TRBV27|TRBJ2-3|TRBD1
CATKNRQGWADTQYF
TGTGCCACAAAAAATCGACAGGGGTGGGCAGATACGCAGTATTTT
>NA|TRBV5-1|TRBJ2-7|TRBD1
CASSLAGQGTYEQYF
TGCGCCAGCAGCTTGGCGGGACAGGGGACGTACGAGCAGTACTTC
>NA|TRBV18|TRBJ2-3|TRBD2
CASSHSGGTDTQYF
TGTGCCAGCTCACATAGCGGGGGCACAGATACGCAGTATTTT
>NA|TRBV11-3|TRBJ2-7|NA
CASSFDPGPEGEQYF
TGTGCCAGCAGCTTTGATCCGGGACCCGAGGGTGAGCAGTACTTC
>medium-sized|TRBV19|TRBJ1-2|NA
CASSIDHARPYGYTF
TGTGCCAGTAGTATAGATCACGCCAGACCTTATGGCTACACCTTC
>NA|TRBV2|TRBJ2-2|TRBD2
CASSVGLAGVVELFF
TGTGCCAGCAGTGTAGGGCTAGCGGGAGTAGTGGAGCTGTTTTTT
>NA|TRBV18|TRBJ2-1|NA
CASSPVMQRASFQFF
TGTGCCAGCTCACCGGTCATGCAGCGAGCTAGCTTTCAGTTCTTC
>NA|TRBV29-1|TRBJ2-7|NA
CSVTVSSYEQYF
TGCAGCGTTACCGTCTCCTCCTACGAGCAGTACTTC
>NA|TRBV10-1|TRBJ2-5|NA
CASSDSRWGMETQYF
TGCGCCAGCAGTGATTCACGATGGGGGATGGAGACCCAGTACTTC
>NA|TRBV5-1|TRBJ2-3|NA
CASSLPMTDTDTQYF
TGCGCCAGCAGCTTGCCGATGACAGATACAGATACGCAGTATTTT
>NA|TRBV2|TRBJ2-3|TRBD2
CASSGQTSVGYTDTQYF
TGTGCCAGCAGTGGCCAGACTAGCGTGGGCTACACAGATACGCAGTATTTT
>NA|TRBV5-1|TRBJ2-1|TRBD2
CASSLVLAGYSYNEQFF
TGCGCCAGCAGCTTGGTCCTAGCGGGGTACTCCTACAATGAGCAGTTCTTC
>NA|TRBV5-1|TRBJ2-1|NA
CASSLASAAYNEQFF
TGCGCCAGCAGCTTGGCCTCAGCGGCCTACAATGAGCAGTTCTTC
>NA|TRBV5-6|TRBJ1-2|NA
CASSTPIQESGYGYTF
TGTGCCAGCAGCACTCCTATCCAGGAGTCAGGCTATGGCTACACCTTC
>NA|TRBV11-2|TRBJ2-3|NA
CASSSTQGSDTQYF
TGTGCCAGCAGCTCTACCCAGGGATCGGATACGCAGTATTTT
>NA|TRBV14|TRBJ2-3|NA
CASSPYQGLSTDTQYF
TGTGCCAGCAGCCCTTACCAGGGTCTTAGCACAGATACGCAGTATTTT
>NA|TRBV14|TRBJ2-7|NA
CASSPRFLGGPYEQYF
TGTGCCAGCAGCCCTCGGTTTCTCGGGGGTCCCTACGAGCAGTACTTC
>NA|TRBV4-1|TRBJ2-7|NA
CASSQDLAGSPYEQYF
TGCGCCAGCAGCCAAGATCTGGCGGGTTCTCCCTACGAGCAGTACTTC
>NA|TRBV7-9|TRBJ1-4|NA
CASSLGQAPSEKLFF
TGTGCCAGCAGCTTAGGTCAGGCCCCTTCCGAAAAACTGTTTTTT
>NA|TRBV18|TRBJ1-1|NA
CASSPLGINTEAFF
TGTGCCAGCTCACCCCTGGGGATAAACACTGAAGCTTTCTTT